Given below is one T cell receptor beta chain in context. Sequence at one end of the junction differs from germline and may be a read error. The data originate from a study of blood T cell repertoires in COVID-19. Looking at the study overall: Sources were T cells, B-cell-depleted T cells, or PBMCs; the material itself was cDNA or gDNA.

The CDR3 totals 13 residues. In germline, CDR1 is LGHDT, CDR2 YNNKEL (reference sequence). Profiling relied on immunoSEQ multiplex PCR, and the TCRdb table lists in-frame clones only, not all of them. The data show roughly 380,000 clones, roughly nine tenths seen once. Seattle participants joined during active infection and were tracked over time. The TCR was taken from a woman aged 60-75 years with COVID-19, enrolled during active disease. Sequenced material: peripheral blood. The chain joins TRBV3-1 (or the pseudogene TRBV3-2) to TRBJ1-4, with TRBD1 as a possible D gene (5 bases). The CDR3 reads CASTQRGDEKLFF. The DNA for the CDR3 is TGTGCCAGCACCCAAAGGGGTGATGAAAAACTGTTTTTT.